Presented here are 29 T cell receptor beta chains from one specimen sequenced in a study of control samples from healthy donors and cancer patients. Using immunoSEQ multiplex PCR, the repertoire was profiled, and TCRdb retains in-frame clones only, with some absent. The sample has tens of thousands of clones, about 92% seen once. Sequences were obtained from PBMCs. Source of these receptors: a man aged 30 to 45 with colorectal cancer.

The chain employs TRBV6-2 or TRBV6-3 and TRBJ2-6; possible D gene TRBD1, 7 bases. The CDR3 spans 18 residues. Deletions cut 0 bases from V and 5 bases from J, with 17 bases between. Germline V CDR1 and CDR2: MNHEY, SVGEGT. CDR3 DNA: TGTGCCAGCAGTTACTCGCAGGGGGAAAGGGACTGGGCCAACGTCCTGACTTTC. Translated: CASSYSQGERDWANVLTF.

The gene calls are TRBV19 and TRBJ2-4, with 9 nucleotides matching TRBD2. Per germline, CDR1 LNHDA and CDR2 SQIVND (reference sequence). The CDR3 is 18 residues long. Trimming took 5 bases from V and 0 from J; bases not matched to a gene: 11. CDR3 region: CASSSLAAGGLAKNIQYF. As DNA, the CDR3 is TGTGCCAGTAGTTCCCTCGCAGCGGGGGGTCTAGCCAAAAACATTCAGTACTTC.

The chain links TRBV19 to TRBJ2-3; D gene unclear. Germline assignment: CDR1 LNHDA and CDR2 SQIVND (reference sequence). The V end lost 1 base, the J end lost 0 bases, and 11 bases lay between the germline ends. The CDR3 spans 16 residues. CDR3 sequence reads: CASSIGVRTSTDTQYF. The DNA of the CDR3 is TGTGCCAGTAGTATAGGGGTTAGAACTAGCACAGATACGCAGTATTTT.

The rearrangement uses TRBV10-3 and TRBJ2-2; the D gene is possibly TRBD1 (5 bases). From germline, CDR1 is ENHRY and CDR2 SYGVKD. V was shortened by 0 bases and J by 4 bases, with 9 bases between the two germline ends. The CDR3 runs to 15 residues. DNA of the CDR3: TGTGCCATCAGTGAGTCTAGGGGCGGCACCGGGGAGCTGTTTTTT. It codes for CAISESRGGTGELFF.

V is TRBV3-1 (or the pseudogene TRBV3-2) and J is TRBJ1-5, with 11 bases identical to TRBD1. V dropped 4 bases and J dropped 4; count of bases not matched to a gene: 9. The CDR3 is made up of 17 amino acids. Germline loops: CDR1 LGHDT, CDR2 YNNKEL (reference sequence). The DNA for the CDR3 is TGTGCCAGCAGCCCGTGGGGGACAGGGGGTAGGAATCAGCCCCAGCATTTT. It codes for CASSPWGTGGRNQPQHF.

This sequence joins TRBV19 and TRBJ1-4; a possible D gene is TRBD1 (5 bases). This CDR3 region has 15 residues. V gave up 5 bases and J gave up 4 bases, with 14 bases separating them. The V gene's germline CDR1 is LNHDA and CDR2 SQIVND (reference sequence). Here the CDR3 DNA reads TGTGCCAGTAGTGATCCGGGACGGAATAATGAAAAACTGTTTTTT. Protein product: CASSDPGRNNEKLFF.

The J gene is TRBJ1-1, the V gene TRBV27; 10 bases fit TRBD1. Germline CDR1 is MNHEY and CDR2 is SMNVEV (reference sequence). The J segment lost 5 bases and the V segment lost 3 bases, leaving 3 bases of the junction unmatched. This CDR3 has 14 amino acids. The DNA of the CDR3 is TGTGCCAGCAGTTTTAGGGGACAGGGGACTGAAGCTTTCTTT. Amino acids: CASSFRGQGTEAFF.

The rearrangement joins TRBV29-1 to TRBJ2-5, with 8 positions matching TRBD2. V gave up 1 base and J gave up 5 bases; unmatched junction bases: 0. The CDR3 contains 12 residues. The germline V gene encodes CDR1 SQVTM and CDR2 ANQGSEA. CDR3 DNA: TGCAGCGTTGAAGGCGGGAGGGAGACCCAGTACTTC. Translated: CSVEGGRETQYF.

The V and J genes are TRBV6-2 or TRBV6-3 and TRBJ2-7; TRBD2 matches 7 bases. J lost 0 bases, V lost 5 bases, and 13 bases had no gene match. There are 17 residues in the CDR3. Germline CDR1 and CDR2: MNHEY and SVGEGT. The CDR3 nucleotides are TGTGCCAGCAGTCAAGTTCCCCGGGCTAGCGGCTCCTACGAGCAGTACTTC. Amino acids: CASSQVPRASGSYEQYF.

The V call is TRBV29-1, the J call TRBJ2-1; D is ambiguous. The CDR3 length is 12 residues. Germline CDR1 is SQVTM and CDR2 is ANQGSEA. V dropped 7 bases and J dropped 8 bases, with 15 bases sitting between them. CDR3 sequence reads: CSALGQNDEQFF. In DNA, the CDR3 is TGCAGCGCCCTCGGGCAGAATGATGAGCAGTTCTTC.

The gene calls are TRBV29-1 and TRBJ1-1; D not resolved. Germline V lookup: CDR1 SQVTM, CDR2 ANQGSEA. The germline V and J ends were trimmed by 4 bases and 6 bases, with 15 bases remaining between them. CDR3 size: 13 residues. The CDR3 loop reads CSVGGYGEPEAFF. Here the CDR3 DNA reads TGCAGCGTTGGAGGTTACGGTGAACCTGAAGCTTTCTTT.

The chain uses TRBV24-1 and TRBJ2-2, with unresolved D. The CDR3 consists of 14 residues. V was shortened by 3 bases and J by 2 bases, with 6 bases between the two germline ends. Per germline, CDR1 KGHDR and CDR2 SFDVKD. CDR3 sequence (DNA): TGTGCCACCAGTGATCAGAAAAACACCGGGGAGCTGTTTTTT. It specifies CATSDQKNTGELFF.

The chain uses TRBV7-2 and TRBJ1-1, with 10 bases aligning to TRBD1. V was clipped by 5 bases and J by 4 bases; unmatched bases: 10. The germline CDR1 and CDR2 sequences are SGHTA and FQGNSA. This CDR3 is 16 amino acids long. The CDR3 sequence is CASSPTDRGWGTEAFF. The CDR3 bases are TGTGCCAGCAGCCCTACGGACAGGGGGTGGGGCACTGAAGCTTTCTTT.

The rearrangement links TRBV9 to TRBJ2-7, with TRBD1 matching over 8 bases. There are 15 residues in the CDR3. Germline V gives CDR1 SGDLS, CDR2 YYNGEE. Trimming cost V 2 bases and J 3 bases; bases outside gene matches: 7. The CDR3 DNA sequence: TGTGCCAGCAGCGTTGGACAGGGTGGGGTCTACGAGCAGTACTTC. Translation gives CASSVGQGGVYEQYF.

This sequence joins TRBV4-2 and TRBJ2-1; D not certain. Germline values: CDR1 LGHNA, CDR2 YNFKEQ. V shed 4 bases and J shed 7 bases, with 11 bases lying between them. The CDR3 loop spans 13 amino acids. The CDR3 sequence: CASSPFSENEQFF. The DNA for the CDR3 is TGTGCCAGCAGCCCCTTCTCGGAGAATGAGCAGTTCTTC.

This CDR3 is CASSQEAGIYGYTF. The DNA of the CDR3 is TGTGCCAGCAGCCAAGAGGCGGGCATCTATGGCTACACCTTC. The rearrangement joins TRBV3-1 (or the pseudogene TRBV3-2) to TRBJ1-2; D is unclear. The CDR3 is 14 amino acids. Germline V gene data show CDR1 as LGHDT and CDR2 as YNNKEL (reference sequence). Deletions cut 0 bases from V and 4 bases from J, with 9 bases between.

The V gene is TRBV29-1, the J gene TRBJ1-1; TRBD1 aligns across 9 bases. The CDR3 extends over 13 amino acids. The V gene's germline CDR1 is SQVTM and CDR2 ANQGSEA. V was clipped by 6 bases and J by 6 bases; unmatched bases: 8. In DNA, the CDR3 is TGCAGCGTATACACAGGGGGCTTATCTGAAGCTTTCTTT. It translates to CSVYTGGLSEAFF.

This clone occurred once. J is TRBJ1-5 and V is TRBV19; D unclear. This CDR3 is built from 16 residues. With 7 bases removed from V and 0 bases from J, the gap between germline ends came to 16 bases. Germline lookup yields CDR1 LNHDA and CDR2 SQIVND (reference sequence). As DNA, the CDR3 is TGTGCCAGTATCCCTCCTCCGGGAGGTAGCAATCAGCCCCAGCATTTT. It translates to CASIPPPGGSNQPQHF.

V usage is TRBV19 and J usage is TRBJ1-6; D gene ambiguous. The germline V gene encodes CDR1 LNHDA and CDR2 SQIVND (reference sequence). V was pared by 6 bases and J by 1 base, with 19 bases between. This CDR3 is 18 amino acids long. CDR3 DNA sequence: TGTGCCAGTAGCATTGACTCGCAAGGCGTATCCTATAATTCACCCCTCCACTTT. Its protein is CASSIDSQGVSYNSPLHF. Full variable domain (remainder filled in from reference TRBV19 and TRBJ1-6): DGGITQSPKYLFRKEGQNVTLSCEQNLNHDAMYWYRQDPGQGLRLIYYSQIVNDFQKGDIAEGYSVSREKKESFPLTVTSAQKNPTAFYLCASSIDSQGVSYNSPLHFGNGTRLTVT.

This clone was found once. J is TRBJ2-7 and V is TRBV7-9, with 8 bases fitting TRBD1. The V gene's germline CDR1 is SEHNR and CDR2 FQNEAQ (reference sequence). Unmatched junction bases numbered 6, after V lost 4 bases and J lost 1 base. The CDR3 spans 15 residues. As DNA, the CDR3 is TGTGCCAGCAGCTGGGGTACAGGGGGGTCCTACGAGCAGTACTTC. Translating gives CASSWGTGGSYEQYF.

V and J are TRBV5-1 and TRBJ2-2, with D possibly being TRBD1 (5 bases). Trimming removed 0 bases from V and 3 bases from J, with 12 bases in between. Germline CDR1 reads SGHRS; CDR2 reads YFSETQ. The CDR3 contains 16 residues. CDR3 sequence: CASSLVRYRYTGELFF. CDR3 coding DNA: TGCGCCAGCAGCTTGGTTCGTTACAGGTACACCGGGGAGCTGTTTTTT. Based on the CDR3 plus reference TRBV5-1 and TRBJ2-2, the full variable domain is KAGVTQTPRYLIKTRGQQVTLSCSPISGHRSVSWYQQTPGQGLQFLFEYFSETQRNKGNFPGRFSGRQFSNSRSEMNVSTLELGDSALYLCASSLVRYRYTGELFFGEGSRLTVL.

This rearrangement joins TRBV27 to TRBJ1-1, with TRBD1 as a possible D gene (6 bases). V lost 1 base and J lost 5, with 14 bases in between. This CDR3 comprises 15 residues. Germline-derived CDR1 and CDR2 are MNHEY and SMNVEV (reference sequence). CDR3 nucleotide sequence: TGTGCCAGCAGTTTATTAGCTAGGGGGAGGACTGAAGCTTTCTTT. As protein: CASSLLARGRTEAFF.

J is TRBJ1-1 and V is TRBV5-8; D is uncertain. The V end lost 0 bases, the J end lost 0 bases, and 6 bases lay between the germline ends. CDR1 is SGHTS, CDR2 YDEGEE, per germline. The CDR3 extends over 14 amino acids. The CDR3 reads CASSLAGMNTEAFF. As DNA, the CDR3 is TGTGCCAGCAGCTTGGCTGGTATGAACACTGAAGCTTTCTTT. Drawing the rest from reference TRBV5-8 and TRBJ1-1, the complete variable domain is EAGVTQSPTHLIKTRGQQATLRCSPISGHTSVYWYQQALGLGLQFLLWYDEGEERNRGNFPPRFSGRQFPNYSSELNVNALELEDSALYLCASSLAGMNTEAFFGQGTRLTVV.

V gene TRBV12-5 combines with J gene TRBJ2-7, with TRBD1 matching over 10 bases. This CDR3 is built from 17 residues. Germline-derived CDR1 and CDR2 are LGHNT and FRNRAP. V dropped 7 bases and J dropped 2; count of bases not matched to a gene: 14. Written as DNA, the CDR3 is TGTGCTAGTGCTCACCTCCCGGGACAGGGGTTAACCTACGAGCAGTACGTC. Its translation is CASAHLPGQGLTYEQYV.

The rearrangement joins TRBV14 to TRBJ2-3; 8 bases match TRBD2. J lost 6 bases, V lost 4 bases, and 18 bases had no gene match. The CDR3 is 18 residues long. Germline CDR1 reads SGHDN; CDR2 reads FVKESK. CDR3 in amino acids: CASSPLVGSGVNGDTQYF. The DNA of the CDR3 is TGTGCCAGCAGCCCCTTGGTCGGTAGCGGGGTGAACGGGGATACGCAGTATTTT.

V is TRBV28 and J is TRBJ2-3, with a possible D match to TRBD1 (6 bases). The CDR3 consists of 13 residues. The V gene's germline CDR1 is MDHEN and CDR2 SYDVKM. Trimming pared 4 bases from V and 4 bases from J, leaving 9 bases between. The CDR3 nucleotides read TGTGCCAGCAGTTGGACAGTTCCAGATACGCAGTATTTT. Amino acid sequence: CASSWTVPDTQYF.

CDR3 DNA sequence: TGTGCCAGCTCACCTAACGCGAACACTGAAGCTTTCTTT. Encoded protein: CASSPNANTEAFF. V usage is TRBV18 and J usage is TRBJ1-1, with D uncertain. The CDR3 covers 13 residues. Trimming pared 3 bases from V and 1 base from J, leaving 6 bases between. CDR1 is KGHSH and CDR2 is LQKENI in the germline V gene. The variable domain in full, completed from reference TRBV18 and TRBJ1-1, reads NAGVMQNPRHLVRRRGQEARLRCSPMKGHSHVYWYRQLPEEGLKFMVYLQKENIIDESGMPKERFSAEFPKEGPSILRIQQVVRGDSAAYFCASSPNANTEAFFGQGTRLTVV.

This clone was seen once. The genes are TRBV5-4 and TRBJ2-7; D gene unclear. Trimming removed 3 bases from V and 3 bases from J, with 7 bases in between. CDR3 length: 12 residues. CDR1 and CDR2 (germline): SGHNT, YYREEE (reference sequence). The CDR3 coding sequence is TGTGCCAGCAGCTATGATGGCTACGAGCAGTACGTC. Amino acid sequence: CASSYDGYEQYV.

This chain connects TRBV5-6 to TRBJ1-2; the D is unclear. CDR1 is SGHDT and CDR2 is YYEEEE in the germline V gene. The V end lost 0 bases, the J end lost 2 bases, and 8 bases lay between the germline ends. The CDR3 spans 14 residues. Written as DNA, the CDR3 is TGTGCCAGCAGCTTGGGACAACGCAACTATGGCTACACCTTC. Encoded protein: CASSLGQRNYGYTF. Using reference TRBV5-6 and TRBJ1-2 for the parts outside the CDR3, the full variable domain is DAGVTQSPTHLIKTRGQQVTLRCSPKSGHDTVSWYQQALGQGPQFIFQYYEEEERQRGNFPDRFSGHQFPNYSSELNVNALLLGDSALYLCASSLGQRNYGYTFGSGTRLTVV.